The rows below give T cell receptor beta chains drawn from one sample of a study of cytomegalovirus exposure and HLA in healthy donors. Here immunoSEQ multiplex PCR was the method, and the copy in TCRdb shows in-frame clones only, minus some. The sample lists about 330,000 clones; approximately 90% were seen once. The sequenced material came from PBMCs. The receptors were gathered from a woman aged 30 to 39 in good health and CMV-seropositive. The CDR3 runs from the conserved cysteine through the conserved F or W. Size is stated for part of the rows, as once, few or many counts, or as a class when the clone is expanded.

cdr3_aa: CASSQNRLLGQYF
j_call: TRBJ2-7
v_call: TRBV4-1
clone_size: once

cdr3_aa: CASSDTGNTEAFF
j_call: TRBJ1-1
v_call: TRBV25-1
clone_size: NA

cdr3_aa: CATRLQGSHTGELFF
j_call: TRBJ2-2
v_call: TRBV6-1
clone_size: NA

cdr3_aa: CASSKPTGGTDTQYF
j_call: TRBJ2-3
v_call: TRBV11-2
clone_size: NA

cdr3_aa: CASSLTYTF
j_call: TRBJ1-2
v_call: TRBV7-9
clone_size: NA

cdr3_aa: CAWSKSRRLAEYNNEQFF
j_call: TRBJ2-1
v_call: TRBV30
clone_size: NA

cdr3_aa: CASYSDRNYGYTF
j_call: TRBJ1-2
v_call: TRBV9
clone_size: NA

cdr3_aa: CASSSIPMGNNEQFF
j_call: TRBJ2-1
v_call: TRBV9
clone_size: NA

cdr3_aa: CASSLISNQPQHF
j_call: TRBJ1-5
v_call: TRBV27
clone_size: NA

cdr3_aa: CASSYVSGVEYNEQFF
j_call: TRBJ2-1
v_call: TRBV6-5
clone_size: NA

cdr3_aa: CASSRVLGYNEQFF
j_call: TRBJ2-1
v_call: TRBV28
clone_size: NA

cdr3_aa: CATSRPGQGRNYGYTF
j_call: TRBJ1-2
v_call: TRBV15
clone_size: once

cdr3_aa: CASDPSGGYNEQFF
j_call: TRBJ2-1
v_call: TRBV11-2
clone_size: NA

cdr3_aa: CASNRATYTDTQYF
j_call: TRBJ2-3
v_call: TRBV28
clone_size: once

cdr3_aa: CASTRGTEAFF
j_call: TRBJ1-1
v_call: TRBV30
clone_size: NA

cdr3_aa: CASSQAQEKLFF
j_call: TRBJ1-4
v_call: TRBV7-2
clone_size: NA

cdr3_aa: CASSQGGGPTDTQYF
j_call: TRBJ2-3
v_call: TRBV5-1
clone_size: NA

cdr3_aa: CASSVGVFEGGSDYGYTF
j_call: TRBJ1-2
v_call: TRBV9
clone_size: NA

cdr3_aa: CASSSDRDYGYTF
j_call: TRBJ1-2
v_call: TRBV2
clone_size: NA

cdr3_aa: CASRERQDFEQYF
j_call: TRBJ2-7
v_call: TRBV2
clone_size: NA

cdr3_aa: CASRGTGGWNEQFF
j_call: TRBJ2-1
v_call: TRBV7-8
clone_size: NA

cdr3_aa: CASSQGAGKPQHF
j_call: TRBJ1-5
v_call: TRBV2
clone_size: NA

cdr3_aa: CASSLSGTQYF
j_call: TRBJ2-3
v_call: TRBV7-2
clone_size: once

cdr3_aa: CASSPKRGGRNEQFF
j_call: TRBJ2-1
v_call: TRBV19
clone_size: NA

cdr3_aa: CASSVTGTYNEQFF
j_call: TRBJ2-1
v_call: TRBV5-1
clone_size: NA

cdr3_aa: CSVEGDTQETQYF
j_call: TRBJ2-5
v_call: TRBV29-1
clone_size: NA

cdr3_aa: CASSSHRPTNYGYTF
j_call: TRBJ1-2
v_call: TRBV27
clone_size: NA

cdr3_aa: CASSAGTPQGQPQHF
j_call: TRBJ1-5
v_call: TRBV7-6
clone_size: once